This TCR beta chain was observed in a study of T cell responses to AZD1222 COVID-19 vaccine. V lost 5 bases and J 3 bases, leaving 11 bases between the germline ends. Germline assignment: CDR1 SGHTA and CDR2 FQGTGA. The CDR3 is 13 amino acids. General study findings and limits: Close to half of spike-specific TCRs reportedly recognize unmutated variant regions. Every sample of the repertoires postdated the peak T cell response.

The assay was immunoSEQ multiplex PCR, and TCRdb's table has in-frame clones only and misses some. The sample records 150,000 or so clones, 80% to 95% being singletons. This clone was recorded only once. Antigen unknown. The material sequenced was peripheral blood, taken on day 0 of AZD1222 vaccination. V gene TRBV7-3 combines with J gene TRBJ2-7, with D perhaps TRBD2 (5 bases). The sequence was collected from an adult in good health. In DNA, the CDR3 is TGTGCCAGCAGCCCCGACGGGGACTACGAGCAGTACTTC. This gives the protein CASSPDGDYEQYF.